This TCR beta chain was profiled in a study of T-cell memory formation after mild COVID-19. TCRdb ran MiXCR on the 5' RACE reads and lists one entry per CDR3 protein. Counted here are about 310,000 distinct CDR3 sequences, approximately 19% occurring once; the ten biggest clones make up around 21%. The sequencing input was PBMCs or a T cell subset sorted from them (not recorded which). This receptor was identified in a man aged 18-30 years who had mild COVID-19 (a few samples of this study predate the infection). Cell type and time point are not known.

CDR3 sequence (DNA): TGTGCCAGCAGTTACTCGTCGGGGGCTGAGACCCAGTACTTC. Its protein is CASSYSSGAETQYF. The chain joins TRBV6-5 to TRBJ2-5, with D perhaps being TRBD1 or TRBD2 (6 bases each). The germline gives CDR1 MNHEY, CDR2 SVGAGI. Trimming stripped 0 bases from V and 5 bases from J, with 10 bases between. The CDR3 totals 14 residues.